This T cell receptor beta chain came from a study of vaccination and CD4 T cells after COVID-19. A remark on this clonotype: Antigen specificity is unknown.

V lost 4 bases and J lost 4; bases outside the gene matches: 10. This CDR3 comprises 16 residues. Germline assignment: CDR1 SGHTA and CDR2 FQGTGA. Stated treatment: approximately 9-day PBMC culture with coronavirus spike peptide pools or control peptides (ViraFEST assay). The Oncomine TCR Beta short-read assay sequenced DNA from cultured CD4+ T cells. TCRdb fed the PCR reads into MiXCR, producing one record per CDR3 protein. The repertoire holds roughly 20,000 distinct CDR3 sequences, around 50% seen once, with about 5.4% in the top ten. The sequence was obtained from a human donor who had recovered from COVID-19. The V gene is TRBV7-3, the J gene TRBJ2-5; 9 bases fit TRBD2. Sequencing input: CD4+ T cells from blood, cultured in vitro. DNA of the CDR3: TGTGCCAGCAGCTCCCAACCAGCGGGAGGCGGAGAGACCCAGTACTTC. Translating gives CASSSQPAGGGETQYF.